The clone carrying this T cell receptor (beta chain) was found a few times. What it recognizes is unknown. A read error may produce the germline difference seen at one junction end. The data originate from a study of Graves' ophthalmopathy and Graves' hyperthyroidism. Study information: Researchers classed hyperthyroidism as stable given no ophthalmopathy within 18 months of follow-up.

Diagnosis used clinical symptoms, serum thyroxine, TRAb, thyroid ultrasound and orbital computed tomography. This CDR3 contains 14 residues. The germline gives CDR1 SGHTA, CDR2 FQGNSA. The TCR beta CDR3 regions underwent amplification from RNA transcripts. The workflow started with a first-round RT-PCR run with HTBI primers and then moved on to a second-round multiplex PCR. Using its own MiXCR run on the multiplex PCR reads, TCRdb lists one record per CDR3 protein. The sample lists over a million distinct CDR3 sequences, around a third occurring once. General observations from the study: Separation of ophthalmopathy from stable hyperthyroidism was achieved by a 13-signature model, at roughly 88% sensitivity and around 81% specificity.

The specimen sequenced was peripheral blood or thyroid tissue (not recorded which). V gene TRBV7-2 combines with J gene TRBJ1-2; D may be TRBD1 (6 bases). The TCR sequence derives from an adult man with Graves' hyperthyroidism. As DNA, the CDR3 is TGTGCCAGCAGAGAAGCGACAGGCAGAGACGGCTGCACCTTC. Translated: CASREATGRDGCTF.